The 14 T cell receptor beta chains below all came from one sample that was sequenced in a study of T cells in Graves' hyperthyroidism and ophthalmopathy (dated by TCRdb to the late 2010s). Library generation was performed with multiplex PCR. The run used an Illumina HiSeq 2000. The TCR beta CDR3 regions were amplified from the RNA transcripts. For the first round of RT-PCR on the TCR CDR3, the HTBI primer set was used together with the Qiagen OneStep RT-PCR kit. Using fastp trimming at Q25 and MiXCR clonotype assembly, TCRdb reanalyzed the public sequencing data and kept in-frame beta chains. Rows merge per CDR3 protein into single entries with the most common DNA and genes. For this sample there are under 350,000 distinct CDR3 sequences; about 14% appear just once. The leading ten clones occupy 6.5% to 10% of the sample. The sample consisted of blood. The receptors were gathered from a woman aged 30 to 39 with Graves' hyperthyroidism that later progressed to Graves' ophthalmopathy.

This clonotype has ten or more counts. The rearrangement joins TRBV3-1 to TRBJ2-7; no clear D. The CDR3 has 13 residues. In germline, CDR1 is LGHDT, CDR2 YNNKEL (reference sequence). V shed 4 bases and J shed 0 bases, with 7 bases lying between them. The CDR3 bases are TGTGCCAGCAGCCCGGCCGGCTCCTACGAGCAGTACTTC. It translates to CASSPAGSYEQYF.

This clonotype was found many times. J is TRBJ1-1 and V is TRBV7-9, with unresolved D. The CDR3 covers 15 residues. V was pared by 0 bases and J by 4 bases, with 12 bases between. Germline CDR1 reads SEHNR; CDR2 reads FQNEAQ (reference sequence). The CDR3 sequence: CASSLARTASTEAFF. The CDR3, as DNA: TGTGCCAGCAGCTTAGCGCGTACGGCGAGCACTGAAGCTTTCTTT.

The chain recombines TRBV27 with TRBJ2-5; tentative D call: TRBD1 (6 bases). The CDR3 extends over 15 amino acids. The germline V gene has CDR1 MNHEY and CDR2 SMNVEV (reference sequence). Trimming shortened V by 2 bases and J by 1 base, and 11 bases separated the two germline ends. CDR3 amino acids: CASSLGGHSQETQYF. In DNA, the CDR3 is TGTGCCAGCAGTTTAGGGGGACACTCCCAAGAGACCCAGTACTTC.

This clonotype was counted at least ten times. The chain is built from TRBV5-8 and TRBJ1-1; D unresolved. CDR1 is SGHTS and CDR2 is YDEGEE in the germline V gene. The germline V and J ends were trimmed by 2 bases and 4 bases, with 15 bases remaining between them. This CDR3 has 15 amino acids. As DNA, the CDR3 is TGTGCCAGCAGCTTCTTTCGGGGATCGAGCACTGAAGCTTTCTTT. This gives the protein CASSFFRGSSTEAFF.

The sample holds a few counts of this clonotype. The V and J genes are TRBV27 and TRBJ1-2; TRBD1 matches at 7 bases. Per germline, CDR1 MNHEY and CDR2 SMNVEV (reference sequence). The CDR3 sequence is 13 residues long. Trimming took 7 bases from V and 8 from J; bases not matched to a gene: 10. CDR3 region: CASKERGLGGYTF. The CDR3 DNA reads TGTGCCAGCAAAGAAAGGGGGCTCGGGGGCTACACCTTC.

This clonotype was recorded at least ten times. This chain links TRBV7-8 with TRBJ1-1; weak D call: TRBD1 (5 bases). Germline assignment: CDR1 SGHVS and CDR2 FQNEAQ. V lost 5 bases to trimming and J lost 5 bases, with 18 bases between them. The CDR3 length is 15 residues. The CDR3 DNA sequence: TGTGCCAGCAGCCTCCAAGTGGGGGGAAGGACTGAAGCTTTCTTT. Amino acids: CASSLQVGGRTEAFF.

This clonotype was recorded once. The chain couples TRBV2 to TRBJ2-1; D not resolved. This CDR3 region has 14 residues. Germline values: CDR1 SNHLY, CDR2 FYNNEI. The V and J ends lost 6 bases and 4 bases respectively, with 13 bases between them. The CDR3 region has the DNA TGTGCCAGCAGCCCCCACCCCAATTACAATGAGCAGTTCTTC. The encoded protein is CASSPHPNYNEQFF.

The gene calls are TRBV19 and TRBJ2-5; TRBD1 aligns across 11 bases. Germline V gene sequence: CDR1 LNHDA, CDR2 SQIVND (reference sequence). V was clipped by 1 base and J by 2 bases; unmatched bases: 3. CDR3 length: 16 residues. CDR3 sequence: CASSIAGQGGQETQYF. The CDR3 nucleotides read TGTGCCAGTAGTATAGCGGGACAGGGGGGACAAGAGACCCAGTACTTC.

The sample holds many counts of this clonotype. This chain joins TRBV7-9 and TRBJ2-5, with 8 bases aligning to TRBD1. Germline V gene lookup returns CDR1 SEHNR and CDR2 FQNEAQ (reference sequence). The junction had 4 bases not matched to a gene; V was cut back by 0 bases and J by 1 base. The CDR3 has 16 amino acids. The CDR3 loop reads CASSLAGDRGQETQYF. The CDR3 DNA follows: TGTGCCAGCAGCTTAGCGGGTGACAGGGGCCAAGAGACCCAGTACTTC.

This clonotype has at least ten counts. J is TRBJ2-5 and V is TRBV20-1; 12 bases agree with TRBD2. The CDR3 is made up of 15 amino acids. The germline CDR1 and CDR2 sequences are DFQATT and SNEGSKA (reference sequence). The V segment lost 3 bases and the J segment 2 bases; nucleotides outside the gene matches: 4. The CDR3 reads CSASPLAGGQETQYF. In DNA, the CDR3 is TGCAGTGCTAGCCCACTAGCGGGAGGACAAGAGACCCAGTACTTC.

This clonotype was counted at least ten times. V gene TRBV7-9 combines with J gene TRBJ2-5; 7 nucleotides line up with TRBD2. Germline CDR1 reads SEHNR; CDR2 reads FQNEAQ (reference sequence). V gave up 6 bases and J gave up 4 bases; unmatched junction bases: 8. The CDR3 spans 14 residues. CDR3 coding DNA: TGTGCCAGCAGGCTCGGGGGGTCTGCAGAGACCCAGTACTTC. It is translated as CASRLGGSAETQYF.

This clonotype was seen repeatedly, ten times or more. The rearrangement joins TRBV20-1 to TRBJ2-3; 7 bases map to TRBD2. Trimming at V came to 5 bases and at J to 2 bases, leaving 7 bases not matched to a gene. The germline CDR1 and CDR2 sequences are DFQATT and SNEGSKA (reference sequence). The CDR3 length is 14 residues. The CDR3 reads CSAPASGNTDTQYF. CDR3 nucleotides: TGCAGTGCTCCCGCTAGCGGAAACACAGATACGCAGTATTTT.

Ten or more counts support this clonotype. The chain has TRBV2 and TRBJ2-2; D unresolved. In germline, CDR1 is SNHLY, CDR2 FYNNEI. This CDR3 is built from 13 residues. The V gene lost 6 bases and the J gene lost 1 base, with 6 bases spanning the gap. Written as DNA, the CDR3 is TGTGCCAGCAGGGCGGAGAACACCGGGGAGCTGTTTTTT. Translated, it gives CASRAENTGELFF.

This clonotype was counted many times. The CDR3 region is CAWSHWGNTGELFF. For the CDR3, the DNA is TGTGCCTGGAGTCACTGGGGGAACACCGGGGAGCTGTTTTTT. The V gene is TRBV30, the J gene TRBJ2-2, with D unresolved. V lost 2 bases, J lost 1 base, and 8 bases lay in between. The CDR3 length is 14 residues. The germline gives CDR1 GTSNPN, CDR2 SVGIG (reference sequence).